This TCR beta chain emerged from a study of cytomegalovirus exposure and HLA in healthy donors. Researchers ran the PCR with 60 Vbeta and 13 Jbeta primers. The repertoire was sequenced with immunoSEQ multiplex PCR; TCRdb's copy has only in-frame clones and lacks some. The table shows 130,000 or so clones, with about 70% occurring only once. Samples came from healthy bone marrow donors. V was pared by 5 bases and J by 4 bases, with 12 bases of the junction left unmatched. CDR1 and CDR2 (germline): LNHDA, SQIVND (reference sequence). This CDR3 has 17 residues. Details on this clone: What it recognizes is unknown.

Study-wide results and caveats: Prediction of most subjects' HLA-A and HLA-B alleles by TCR beta sequences was reportedly accurate. In a later analysis, productive TCRs from donors in an Asian-associated ancestry cluster reportedly carried fewer N-insertions than the cohort mean. When analyzed later, a missense DCLRE1C variant was found to be linked to TCR beta V- and J-gene trimming.

The sample comprised PBMCs. V and J are TRBV19 and TRBJ1-2; 11 bases align to TRBD1. The receptor's source is a woman aged 40 to 50 in good health and CMV-seropositive. The DNA for the CDR3 is TGTGCCAGTAGTCCAACCGGGACAGGGGGAGTCGGCTATGGCTACACCTTC. This gives the protein CASSPTGTGGVGYGYTF.